This T cell receptor (beta chain) was obtained from a study of T-cell reconstitution after alpha-beta-depleted transplantation in children. Study-wide results and limits: T-cell numbers and diversity one year post-transplant derived largely from freshly generated T cells.

This clonotype came up a few times. The antigen is unknown. This sample's TCRbeta library carried unique molecular identifier barcodes. TCRdb re-analysed the PCR reads in MiXCR, keeping a single row per CDR3 protein. The sample contains almost 600,000 distinct CDR3 sequences, approximately 30% of which appear only once. Trimming stripped 5 bases from V and 11 bases from J, with 19 bases between. The CDR3 spans 14 residues. This sequence originates from a boy in the first two years of life with Wiskott-Aldrich syndrome, due to receive a stem cell transplant. This chain connects TRBV12-3 or TRBV12-4 to TRBJ1-5, with a weak D call TRBD1 (5 bases). The specimen comprised PBMCs, sampled before TCRalphabeta/CD19-depleted stem cell transplant. The CDR3 DNA reads as TGTGCCAGCAGTCCATCGGGGACGTTAAGAGCCCAGCATTTT. Translating gives CASSPSGTLRAQHF.